The clone carrying this T cell receptor (beta chain) was observed once. Its target is unknown. This CDR3 is 15 amino acids long. In germline, CDR1 is LGHNA, CDR2 YSLEER. J gave up 6 bases and V 8 bases, and 13 bases lay outside the gene matches. This entry comes from a study of shared clonotypes between healthy human individuals. Whole-study results and caveats: Donor scarcity curtailed the genetic and exposure-history diversity represented herein. Across subsets, estimated richness was generally greater for naive than for memory populations.

The study enrolled healthy HIV-negative adults without recent acute infections or vaccinations as donors. Every subset had its genomic DNA shared out evenly among several immunoSEQ plates. Some clones are missing from TCRdb's copy, which holds only in-frame ones; the method was immunoSEQ multiplex PCR. The sample lists some 2,500,000 clones; 80% to 95% were seen once. The V call is TRBV4-3, the J call TRBJ2-1; TRBD2 matches 7 bases. The sequencing sample was made of naive CD4+ T cells from PBMCs. The subset here: CD45RA+ positively selected. The sequence was obtained from a man aged 18 to 35 in good health. Some clones in this sample may be carry-over from other donors' samples. CDR3 sequence reads: CASAGGFAGGNEQFF. The CDR3 nucleotides are TGCGCCAGCGCCGGGGGGTTCGCAGGCGGCAATGAGCAGTTCTTC.